Each of the 6 T cell receptor beta chains below was sequenced from the same sample in a study of T cells in localized non-small cell lung cancer. Sequencing was performed with immunoSEQ multiplex PCR; in TCRdb, only in-frame clones are kept and a portion is missing. The data show 7,300 or so clones, roughly two fifths seen once. The sequencing here drew on lung tumor tissue, taken before any cancer treatment. These TCRs come from a man aged 40 to 69 with stage III lung adenocarcinoma.

This clone was observed a handful of times. The rearrangement links TRBV6-8 to TRBJ1-5, with TRBD1 identical over 8 bases. The V and J ends lost 2 bases and 4 bases, in that order; junction bases with no gene match: 4. This CDR3 has 15 residues. CDR1 is MNHGY and CDR2 is SAAAGT in the germline V gene. The CDR3 here is CASSYPGTGNQPQHF. DNA of the CDR3: TGTGCCAGCAGTTACCCTGGGACAGGTAATCAGCCCCAGCATTTT.

This clone was detected many times. The genes are TRBV7-2 and TRBJ1-1, with D possibly TRBD1 on 6 matching bases. The germline gives CDR1 SGHTA, CDR2 FQGNSA. V shed 4 bases and J shed 7 bases, with 13 bases lying between them. This CDR3 is 13 amino acids long. The CDR3 is CASSWAGVGEAFF. Written as DNA, the CDR3 is TGTGCCAGCAGCTGGGCAGGGGTCGGTGAAGCTTTCTTT.

This clone is a singleton in its sample. V usage is TRBV18 and J usage is TRBJ2-3, with D tentatively TRBD2 (6 bases). The CDR3 runs to 12 residues. Germline loops: CDR1 KGHSH, CDR2 LQKENI. V dropped 4 bases and J dropped 5 bases, with 7 bases sitting between them. The CDR3 DNA sequence: TGTGCCAGCTCACGCGGGGTAGATACGCAGTATTTT. Translating gives CASSRGVDTQYF.

In its sample, this clone was seen once. The gene calls are TRBV12-5 and TRBJ2-7, with 7 bases lining up with TRBD2. Germline assignment: CDR1 LGHNT and CDR2 FRNRAP. The CDR3 contains 13 residues. Trimming at V came to 5 bases and at J to 6 bases, leaving 7 bases not matched to a gene. The DNA of the CDR3 is TGTGCTAGTGGTCTCGGCGGGAGTCTCGAGCAGTACTTC. This encodes CASGLGGSLEQYF.

This clone occurred a few times. The chain joins TRBV6-8 to TRBJ1-1; D uncertain. Germline CDR1 reads MNHGY; CDR2 reads SAAAGT. The length of the CDR3 is 12 residues. With 5 bases removed from V and 8 bases from J, the gap between germline ends came to 12 bases. CDR3 sequence: CASSQQQKEAFF. Written as DNA, the CDR3 is TGTGCCAGCAGTCAGCAACAGAAAGAAGCTTTCTTT.

The V and J genes are TRBV19 and TRBJ2-4; 8 bases map to TRBD1. Germline V lookup: CDR1 LNHDA, CDR2 SQIVND (reference sequence). CDR3 length: 13 residues. J was trimmed by 9 bases and V by 7 bases; bases with no gene match: 8. In nucleotides, the CDR3 is TGTGCCAGTAATTCAGGACAGGGAGGCATTCAGTACTTC. Translated: CASNSGQGGIQYF. The whole variable domain, remainder taken from reference TRBV19 and TRBJ2-4, is DGGITQSPKYLFRKEGQNVTLSCEQNLNHDAMYWYRQDPGQGLRLIYYSQIVNDFQKGDIAEGYSVSREKKESFPLTVTSAQKNPTAFYLCASNSGQGGIQYFGAGTRLSVL.